These 23 T cell receptor beta chains were sequenced from one sample in a study of identical twins. TCRdb re-called the 5' RACE reads through MiXCR, storing one row per CDR3 protein. This table holds approximately 700,000 distinct CDR3 sequences, approximately 6.1% found once. Material: naive T cells sorted from blood. The receptors shown here come from a man younger than 35 in good health.

This clonotype came up a few times. V and J are TRBV25-1 and TRBJ2-3; D gene ambiguous. The germline V gene has CDR1 MGHDK and CDR2 SYGVNS. This CDR3 contains 16 residues. V was shortened by 2 bases and J by 1 base, with 13 bases between the two germline ends. CDR3 region: CASSEPRSPGTDTQYF. For the CDR3, the DNA is TGTGCCAGCAGTGAACCAAGGTCACCGGGCACAGATACGCAGTATTTT.

The chain is built from TRBV7-2 and TRBJ1-5; perhaps TRBD1 as D (6 bases). V lost 4 bases and J lost 2, with 18 bases in between. The CDR3 is 17 residues long. Germline CDR1 reads SGHTA; CDR2 reads FQGNSA. This CDR3 is CASSSHPRGMGNQPQHF. The CDR3 DNA sequence: TGTGCCAGCAGCTCTCACCCCAGGGGAATGGGCAATCAGCCCCAGCATTTT.

This clonotype was counted at least ten times. The chain links TRBV6-5 to TRBJ2-2; tentatively, D is TRBD2 (6 bases). Per the germline V gene, CDR1 is MNHEY and CDR2 is SVGAGI. The CDR3 sequence is 17 residues long. V was shortened by 0 bases and J by 1 base, with 12 bases between the two germline ends. The CDR3 loop is CASSYSSAGMNTGELFF. CDR3 nucleotides: TGTGCCAGCAGTTACTCGTCGGCGGGGATGAACACCGGGGAGCTGTTTTTT.

There are many counts of this clonotype. V and J are TRBV15 and TRBJ2-2; 8 nucleotides align to TRBD1. V shed 5 bases and J 5 bases; nucleotides not matched to a gene: 7. Germline V CDR1 and CDR2: LNHNV, YYDKDF (reference sequence). This CDR3 is built from 15 residues. CDR3 sequence: CATSGPGGRTGELFF. CDR3 DNA: TGTGCCACCAGCGGACCAGGGGGCAGAACCGGGGAGCTGTTTTTT.

This clonotype showed up many times. In DNA, the CDR3 is TGCGCCAGCAGCTGGGCGGCGGGAGAAAGCGAGCAGTACTTC. Protein product: CASSWAAGESEQYF. The V and J genes are TRBV5-1 and TRBJ2-7; 7 bases fit TRBD2. The V gene's germline CDR1 is SGHRS and CDR2 YFSETQ. J lost 6 bases, V lost 3 bases, and 9 bases had no gene match. The CDR3 runs 14 residues.

This sequence joins TRBV20-1 and TRBJ2-5, with D tentatively TRBD2 (5 bases). CDR3 length: 14 residues. Trimming took 6 bases from V and 5 from J, leaving 19 bases between them. CDR1 is DFQATT, CDR2 SNEGSKA, per germline (reference sequence). CDR3 amino acids: CSALVEVVGETQYF. The CDR3 nucleotides are TGCAGTGCCCTGGTGGAGGTAGTTGGGGAGACCCAGTACTTC.

This clonotype came up a few times. The chain uses TRBV20-1 and TRBJ2-5; D may be TRBD2 (6 bases). The ends were cut back, 6 bases at V and 7 bases at J, with 18 bases in the middle. Looked up from germline, CDR1 is DFQATT and CDR2 is SNEGSKA (reference sequence). The CDR3 length is 13 residues. The CDR3 loop is CSARSSGRRTQYF. Here the CDR3 DNA reads TGCAGTGCCCGATCCTCGGGGAGGCGGACCCAGTACTTC.

This clonotype has ten or more counts. This rearrangement joins TRBV6-2 or TRBV6-3 to TRBJ2-7; the match to TRBD2 covers 8 bases. CDR1 is MNHEY, CDR2 SVGEGT, per germline. CDR3 length equals 14 residues. J was trimmed by 2 bases and V by 6 bases; bases with no gene match: 6. The CDR3 protein is CASSPGGVAYEQYF. The CDR3 nucleotides read TGTGCCAGCAGCCCCGGGGGGGTCGCCTACGAGCAGTACTTC.

In its sample, this clonotype was seen a few times. V gene TRBV29-1 combines with J gene TRBJ1-1; D unclear. The germline gives CDR1 SQVTM, CDR2 ANQGSEA. The CDR3 is made up of 14 amino acids. V was cut by 0 bases and J by 0 bases, with 8 bases left in between. The chain's CDR3 is CSVEDHAMNTEAFF. CDR3 nucleotide sequence: TGCAGCGTTGAAGATCACGCTATGAACACTGAAGCTTTCTTT.

The rearrangement links TRBV9 to TRBJ2-1, with 9 positions matching TRBD2. The CDR3 contains 17 residues. J was trimmed by 9 bases and V by 0 bases; bases with no gene match: 13. In germline, CDR1 is SGDLS, CDR2 YYNGEE. The chain's CDR3 is CASSVGDGGGRAGEQFF. CDR3 nucleotides: TGTGCCAGCAGCGTAGGAGATGGGGGCGGGAGGGCCGGTGAGCAGTTCTTC.

The rearrangement uses TRBV5-5 and TRBJ1-5, with 8 bases aligning to TRBD1. Germline V lookup: CDR1 SGHKS, CDR2 YYEKEE (reference sequence). V was clipped by 4 bases and J by 2 bases; unmatched bases: 5. The CDR3 sequence is 15 residues long. The CDR3 DNA reads TGTGCCAGCAGCCGGACAGGGCCGGGCAATCAGCCCCAGCATTTT. It specifies CASSRTGPGNQPQHF.

This clonotype was found a few times. This chain uses TRBV5-1 with TRBJ2-2; 11 bases are a match to TRBD2. Germline CDR1 reads SGHRS; CDR2 reads YFSETQ. The CDR3 has 17 residues. Trimming took 2 bases from V and 0 from J; bases not matched to a gene: 3. The CDR3 region is CASSLPGLAANTGELFF. As DNA, the CDR3 is TGCGCCAGCAGCTTACCGGGACTAGCGGCGAACACCGGGGAGCTGTTTTTT. The full variable domain, completed using reference TRBV5-1 and TRBJ2-2, is KAGVTQTPRYLIKTRGQQVTLSCSPISGHRSVSWYQQTPGQGLQFLFEYFSETQRNKGNFPGRFSGRQFSNSRSEMNVSTLELGDSALYLCASSLPGLAANTGELFFGEGSRLTVL.

The sample holds many counts of this clonotype. The chain has TRBV29-1 and TRBJ2-2, with D perhaps TRBD2 (5 bases). Germline V gene lookup returns CDR1 SQVTM and CDR2 ANQGSEA. This CDR3 region has 14 residues. CDR3 in amino acids: CSALSGVNTGELFF. The CDR3, as DNA: TGCAGTGCCCTGAGCGGAGTAAACACCGGGGAGCTGTTTTTT.

This clonotype was observed many times. The chain employs TRBV29-1 and TRBJ1-2; no clear D gene. Germline lookup yields CDR1 SQVTM and CDR2 ANQGSEA. Trimming left V 5 bases short and J 4 bases short, with 11 bases between. CDR3 length equals 12 residues. This CDR3 reads CSVLKPIYGYTF. In DNA form, the CDR3 reads TGCAGCGTTCTTAAGCCCATCTATGGCTACACCTTC. Together with reference TRBV29-1 and TRBJ1-2, the CDR3 gives the full variable domain: SAVISQKPSRDICQRGTSLTIQCQVDSQVTMMFWYRQQPGQSLTLIATANQGSEATYESGFVIDKFPISRPNLTFSTLTVSNMSPEDSSIYLCSVLKPIYGYTFGSGTRLTVV.

This clonotype has at least ten counts. The chain joins TRBV12-3 or TRBV12-4 to TRBJ2-1; 9 nucleotides line up with TRBD2. Trimming took 1 base from V and 7 from J; bases not matched to a gene: 2. The CDR3 is made up of 14 amino acids. The CDR3 sequence: CASSLGGGGNEQFF. DNA for the CDR3: TGTGCCAGCAGTTTAGGCGGGGGGGGGAATGAGCAGTTCTTC.

At least ten counts were recorded for this clonotype. The rearrangement links TRBV29-1 to TRBJ2-2, with unresolved D. The germline gives CDR1 SQVTM, CDR2 ANQGSEA. Deletions cut 4 bases from V and 5 bases from J, with 11 bases between. This CDR3 region has 13 residues. CDR3 sequence (DNA): TGCAGCGTTGCGACCCGCTCGACCGGGGAGCTGTTTTTT. Residues: CSVATRSTGELFF.

The gene calls are TRBV18 and TRBJ2-7, with 9 nucleotides matching TRBD2. From germline, CDR1 is KGHSH and CDR2 LQKENI. The CDR3 consists of 14 residues. The V and J ends lost 3 bases and 3 bases, in that order; junction bases with no gene match: 3. The CDR3 is CASSPGTSSYEQYV. The DNA of the CDR3 is TGTGCCAGCTCACCGGGGACTAGCAGCTACGAGCAGTACGTC.

This clonotype was recorded many times. The chain carries TRBV12-3 or TRBV12-4 and TRBJ1-1; a possible D gene is TRBD1 (5 bases). The CDR3 contains 14 residues. V lost 7 bases and J lost 2, with 14 bases in between. CDR3 loop: CASTPSGGNTEAFF. As DNA, the CDR3 is TGTGCCAGCACCCCAAGTGGGGGAAACACTGAAGCTTTCTTT.

This clonotype came up many times. The V and J genes are TRBV29-1 and TRBJ1-2; D is unclear. CDR3 length: 13 amino acids. Trimming removed 2 bases from V and 4 bases from J, with 11 bases in between. Germline V gives CDR1 SQVTM, CDR2 ANQGSEA. CDR3 sequence reads: CSVEYVRGYGYTF. The CDR3 DNA follows: TGCAGCGTTGAATATGTTCGTGGCTATGGCTACACCTTC.

This clonotype was counted a few times. The rearrangement joins TRBV7-8 to TRBJ2-3; no clear D. Germline lookup yields CDR1 SGHVS and CDR2 FQNEAQ. This CDR3 comprises 14 residues. V lost 0 bases, J lost 5 bases, and 9 bases lay in between. The CDR3 DNA is TGTGCCAGCAGCTTAGCGGAGAAAGAAGATACGCAGTATTTT. This gives the protein CASSLAEKEDTQYF.

This clonotype was observed many times. The chain combines TRBV21-1 with TRBJ2-7. TRBV21-1 is annotated as a pseudogene. The CDR3 is 13 amino acids. The CDR3 spells CASSKGSPYEQYV. As DNA, the CDR3 is TGTGCCAGCAGCAAAGGATCACCGTACGAGCAGTACGTC.

Ten or more counts support this clonotype. V usage is TRBV5-1 and J usage is TRBJ1-2; no clear D. Germline-derived CDR1 and CDR2 are SGHRS and YFSETQ. V lost 0 bases and J lost 6, with 9 bases in between. This CDR3 spans 13 amino acids. CDR3 coding DNA: TGCGCCAGCAGCTTGGCCGGCCGGGATGGCTACACCTTC. The encoded protein is CASSLAGRDGYTF.

This clonotype came up many times. The gene calls are TRBV12-3 or TRBV12-4 and TRBJ1-1; D is unresolved. Trimming left V 2 bases short and J 6 bases short, with 7 bases between. The CDR3 extends over 12 amino acids. DNA for the CDR3: TGTGCCAGCAGTTTACGCCCATCTGAAGCTTTCTTT. Translating gives CASSLRPSEAFF.